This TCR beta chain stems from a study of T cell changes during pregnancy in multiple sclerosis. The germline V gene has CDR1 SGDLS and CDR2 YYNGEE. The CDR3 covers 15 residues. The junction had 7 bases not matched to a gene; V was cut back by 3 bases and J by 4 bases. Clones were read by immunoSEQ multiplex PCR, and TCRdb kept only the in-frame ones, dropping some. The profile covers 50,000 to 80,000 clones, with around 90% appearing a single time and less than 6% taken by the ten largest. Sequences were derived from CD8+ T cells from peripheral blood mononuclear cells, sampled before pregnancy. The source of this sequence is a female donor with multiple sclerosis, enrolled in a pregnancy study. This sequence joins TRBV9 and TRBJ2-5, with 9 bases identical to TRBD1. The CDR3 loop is CASSGRQGEGETQYF. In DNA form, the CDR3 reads TGTGCCAGCAGCGGGAGACAGGGGGAAGGAGAGACCCAGTACTTC.